The clone carrying this T cell receptor beta chain has only a few counts. Its antigen is as yet unknown. This entry is derived from a study of T cells in Graves' hyperthyroidism and ophthalmopathy. Study-level results: The authors' 13 V-J model separated ophthalmopathy from stable hyperthyroidism. Ophthalmopathy onset followed model prediction by a median roughly 6 months.

From RNA transcripts, TCR beta CDR3 regions were amplified. During a first-round RT-PCR of the TCR CDR3, the HTBI primer set was used. One entry per CDR3 protein results from TCRdb running MiXCR on the multiplex PCR reads. The sample records roughly 290,000 distinct CDR3 sequences, roughly 13% being singletons. Trimming stripped 3 bases from V and 0 bases from J, with 9 bases between. This CDR3 is built from 15 residues. Germline CDR1 is SGHTA and CDR2 is FQGNSA. Reasons for excluding patients were uncontrolled infection, other autoimmune disease, pregnancy or lactation. Diagnoses rested on clinical symptoms, serum thyroxine and TRAb, thyroid ultrasound and orbital computed tomography.

The sequence was obtained from a woman between 40 and 50 years old with Graves' hyperthyroidism. The chain has TRBV7-2 and TRBJ1-3; no reliable D call. Input material: blood. The CDR3, as DNA: TGTGCCAGCAGCTTCGGCGTTTTCTCTGGAAACACCATATATTTT. It codes for CASSFGVFSGNTIYF.